This record covers a single T cell receptor (beta chain). Which antigen it targets is not known. No much larger clone is present one base from it, and per-base qualities are unavailable. The library was built by means of the immunoSEQ multiplex PCR assay. The source is immuneACCESS, and TCRdb retained only in-frame sequences with V and J called. Part of the clones is not carried over; for the studies checked, unresolved V genes explain less than half of this, and the remainder is unexplained. The sample contains tens of thousands of clones, just over 90% of them found a single time. About 0.22% of the sample comes from the top ten. The data stem from a study of T cell changes during pregnancy in multiple sclerosis (dated by TCRdb to the late 2010s). About the study as a whole: The study examined how the T cell repertoire changed over the course of pregnancy in women with multiple sclerosis.

The CDR3 starts with the cysteine, ends with the phenylalanine, and has 13 residues. The entry retains the CDR3 DNA only, 39 bases that are in frame from base 1. After removal of 5 bases from V and 5 bases from J, the junction retains 1 base not matched to a gene. The germline V gene provides CDR1 SGHVS and CDR2 FQNEAQ. Rearrangement joined TRBV7-8 to TRBJ2-7, and TRBD1 aligns with 12 junction nucleotides. The clonotype comes from a female donor with multiple sclerosis, enrolled in a pregnancy study. The source material was CD4+ T cells from peripheral blood mononuclear cells, sampled before pregnancy. Here the CDR3 is given as CASSGDRGHEQYF. The nucleotide sequence reads as follows: TGTGCCAGCAGCGGGGACAGGGGGCACGAGCAGTACTTC.